Following are 23 T cell receptor beta chains from one sample sequenced in a study of T cell responses to AZD1222 COVID-19 vaccine. The assay was immunoSEQ multiplex PCR, and TCRdb's table has in-frame clones only and misses some. This repertoire shows about 110,000 clones, 75% to 95% found once; its top ten account for 5% to 8%. The sequencing here drew on peripheral blood, taken 28 days after the second AZD1222 dose. All receptors derive from an adult who received the AZD1222 COVID-19 vaccine.

This chain connects TRBV4-2 to TRBJ2-7; tentatively, D is TRBD1 (6 bases). Trimming took 0 bases from V and 2 from J, leaving 20 bases between them. The V gene's germline CDR1 is LGHNA and CDR2 YNFKEQ. CDR3 length: 18 amino acids. In nucleotides, the CDR3 is TGTGCCAGCAGCCAAGACGTTCGACCGGGACACCCCACCTACGAGCAGTACTTC. It yields the protein CASSQDVRPGHPTYEQYF.

The chain joins TRBV29-1 to TRBJ2-6; D call uncertain. CDR3 length: 15 amino acids. V lost 5 bases, J lost 0 bases, and 11 bases lay in between. Germline CDR1 and CDR2: SQVTM and ANQGSEA. The CDR3, as DNA: TGCAGCGTTAGGACGGATTCCTCTGGGGCCAACGTCCTGACTTTC. Its translation is CSVRTDSSGANVLTF.

The J gene is TRBJ2-3, the V gene TRBV29-1; 7 bases map to TRBD2. Trimming cost V 2 bases and J 0 bases; bases outside gene matches: 8. The germline CDR1 and CDR2 sequences are SQVTM and ANQGSEA. This CDR3 is 16 amino acids long. CDR3 coding DNA: TGCAGCGTTGAAATTCGAGCGGGGCTGAGCACAGATACGCAGTATTTT. Translating it yields CSVEIRAGLSTDTQYF.

This clone was seen many times. The rearrangement links TRBV30 to TRBJ2-1, with TRBD1 as a possible D gene (5 bases). V was cut by 8 bases and J by 3 bases, with 8 bases left in between. This CDR3 region has 11 residues. CDR1 is GTSNPN, CDR2 SVGIG, per germline (reference sequence). Here the CDR3 DNA reads TGTGCCGGCGACAGCTACAATGAGCAGTTCTTC. Protein product: CAGDSYNEQFF.

V and J are TRBV13 and TRBJ2-7, with TRBD1 matching over 9 bases. The trim removed 5 bases at V and 5 bases at J, leaving 4 bases unmatched. The CDR3 spans 13 residues. Germline-derived CDR1 and CDR2 are PRHDT and FYEKMQ (reference sequence). The CDR3 here is CASSGDRDHEQYF. The CDR3 DNA sequence: TGTGCCAGCAGCGGGGACAGGGACCACGAGCAGTACTTC. Full variable domain (outside the CDR3, taken from reference TRBV13 and TRBJ2-7): AAGVIQSPRHLIKEKRETATLKCYPIPRHDTVYWYQQGPGQDPQFLISFYEKMQSDKGSIPDRFSAQQFSDYHSELNMSSLELGDSALYFCASSGDRDHEQYFGPGTRLTVT.

The genes are TRBV7-8 and TRBJ2-1; the match to TRBD2 covers 11 bases. After removal of 5 bases from V and 6 bases from J, the junction contained 6 bases not matched to a gene. The length of the CDR3 is 15 residues. Germline values: CDR1 SGHVS, CDR2 FQNEAQ. CDR3 residues: CASSRTSGGSNEQFF. In nucleotides, the CDR3 is TGTGCCAGCAGCCGTACTAGCGGGGGATCCAATGAGCAGTTCTTC.

The V call is TRBV9, the J call TRBJ1-3; D might be TRBD1 (5 bases). CDR1 is SGDLS and CDR2 is YYNGEE in the germline V gene. Trimming took off 0 bases at V and 0 bases at J, with 7 bases between the two ends. This CDR3 is 15 amino acids long. The DNA for the CDR3 is TGTGCCAGCAGCGTAGGGGGGAGCTCTGGAAACACCATATATTTT. Amino acids: CASSVGGSSGNTIYF.

The chain couples TRBV9 to TRBJ1-6; no clear D. In germline, CDR1 is SGDLS, CDR2 YYNGEE. The CDR3 extends over 16 amino acids. Trimming shortened V by 2 bases and J by 5 bases, and 14 bases separated the two germline ends. The CDR3 DNA reads TGTGCCAGCAGCGTTGCAGCCAGCGGTCATAATTCACCCCTCCACTTT. Translating it yields CASSVAASGHNSPLHF.

The V and J genes are TRBV4-1 and TRBJ1-1; D is uncertain. This CDR3 comprises 14 residues. The V gene lost 3 bases and the J gene lost 1 base, with 9 bases spanning the gap. Germline CDR1 and CDR2: MGHRA and YSYEKL. The CDR3 nucleotides are TGCGCCAGCAGCCATCGGATCCCGAACACTGAAGCTTTCTTT. Translated, it gives CASSHRIPNTEAFF.

The chain combines TRBV28 with TRBJ2-1, with unresolved D. CDR3 size: 14 residues. The germline V gene has CDR1 MDHEN and CDR2 SYDVKM. Trimming left V 5 bases short and J 1 base short, with 9 bases between. The CDR3 loop reads CASSPLASYNEQFF. For the CDR3, the DNA is TGTGCCAGCAGTCCCTTGGCATCCTACAATGAGCAGTTCTTC.

The J gene is TRBJ1-1, the V gene TRBV7-9; TRBD1 matches 8 bases. The length of the CDR3 is 13 residues. V lost 3 bases to trimming and J lost 6 bases; unmatched junction nucleotides: 3. CDR1 and CDR2 from the germline V gene are SEHNR and FQNEAQ (reference sequence). DNA of the CDR3: TGTGCCAGCAGCTTCTTGACAGGGGCTGAAGCTTTCTTT. This translates into CASSFLTGAEAFF.

This clone came up once. V is TRBV4-3 and J is TRBJ2-1, with TRBD2 as a possible D gene (5 bases). CDR3 length: 20 amino acids. CDR1 LGHNA and CDR2 YSLEER come from the germline V gene. Trimming took off 0 bases at V and 0 bases at J, with 21 bases between the two ends. CDR3 amino acids: CASSQDWTSIITSSYNEQFF. DNA for the CDR3: TGCGCCAGCAGCCAAGATTGGACTTCTATAATTACTAGCTCCTACAATGAGCAGTTCTTC.

The chain is built from TRBV4-1 and TRBJ1-1; D may be TRBD1 (5 bases). The CDR3 consists of 14 residues. V was cut by 0 bases and J by 10 bases, with 15 bases left in between. Germline CDR1 and CDR2: MGHRA and YSYEKL. For the CDR3, the DNA is TGCGCCAGCAGCCAAGATGGCAGGGCGCCAGGAGCTTTCTTT. Its translation: CASSQDGRAPGAFF.

This sequence joins TRBV7-2 and TRBJ2-1; D is unresolved. Trimming took off 5 bases at V and 8 bases at J, with 13 bases between the two ends. The CDR3 loop spans 13 amino acids. Per the germline V gene, CDR1 is SGHTA and CDR2 is FQGNSA. This chain's CDR3 is CASSLWPGDEQFF. The DNA for the CDR3 is TGTGCCAGCAGCCTCTGGCCTGGGGATGAGCAGTTCTTC.

This clone occurred once. The V call is TRBV3-1 (or the pseudogene TRBV3-2), the J call TRBJ1-1; 7 bases align to TRBD1. CDR1 is LGHDT and CDR2 is YNNKEL in the germline V gene (reference sequence). Trimming took 2 bases from V and 5 from J; bases not matched to a gene: 11. CDR3 length: 16 amino acids. The CDR3 is CASSQFYRGVGTEAFF. The CDR3 nucleotides read TGTGCCAGCAGCCAATTCTACAGGGGCGTGGGGACTGAAGCTTTCTTT.

The chain is built from TRBV4-1 and TRBJ2-7, with a weak D call TRBD2 (6 bases). The length of the CDR3 is 16 residues. Trimming left V 1 base short and J 1 base short, with 14 bases between. The germline gives CDR1 MGHRA, CDR2 YSYEKL. CDR3 in amino acids: CASSQVVAGISYEQYF. The CDR3 DNA reads as TGCGCCAGCAGCCAAGTAGTCGCGGGGATTTCCTACGAGCAGTACTTC.

A single count supports this clone. This chain joins TRBV15 and TRBJ2-1; TRBD2 matches at 7 bases. V gave up 0 bases and J gave up 9 bases; unmatched junction bases: 11. Germline values: CDR1 LNHNV, CDR2 YYDKDF (reference sequence). The CDR3 is 16 amino acids. In DNA form, the CDR3 reads TGTGCCACCAGCAGAGATCAGGTAGCGGGCTCTAGTGAGCAGTTCTTC. It is translated as CATSRDQVAGSSEQFF.

DNA for the CDR3: TGTGCCAGTAGAGGGCTAGCGGGGGGTGAGCAGTACTTC. This encodes CASRGLAGGEQYF. The chain uses TRBV19 and TRBJ2-7; 11 positions match TRBD2. Germline-derived CDR1 and CDR2 are LNHDA and SQIVND (reference sequence). The CDR3 contains 13 residues. Trimming took 6 bases from V and 7 from J; bases not matched to a gene: 5.

The gene calls are TRBV9 and TRBJ2-7; possible D gene TRBD1, 6 bases. The V end lost 4 bases, the J end lost 2 bases, and 16 bases lay between the germline ends. CDR3 length equals 15 residues. In germline, CDR1 is SGDLS, CDR2 YYNGEE. Here the CDR3 reads CASSLHPDSTYEQYF. CDR3 in DNA: TGTGCCAGCAGCCTACATCCGGACAGTACCTACGAGCAGTACTTC.

The CDR3 DNA reads as TGTGCCAGCAGCTCGGAAACAGGGGGCTACGAGCAGTACTTC. Its protein is CASSSETGGYEQYF. V gene TRBV7-6 combines with J gene TRBJ2-7; TRBD1 aligns across 8 bases. Germline V gene sequence: CDR1 SGHVS, CDR2 FNYEAQ. Losses at the gene ends were 4 bases for V and 3 bases for J; bases not matched to a gene: 5. This CDR3 comprises 14 residues.

The chain combines TRBV2 with TRBJ2-7; D is possibly TRBD2 (6 bases). CDR1 and CDR2 (germline): SNHLY, FYNNEI. Trimming removed 1 base at V and 2 bases at J, with 9 bases between. The CDR3 sequence is 14 residues long. CDR3 bases: TGTGCCAGCAGTGAAGGGGACTCAGCCTACGAGCAGTACTTC. As protein: CASSEGDSAYEQYF.

This clone was seen only a few times. The chain joins TRBV5-1 to TRBJ2-2; 10 bases are a match to TRBD2. V dropped 0 bases and J dropped 7; count of bases not matched to a gene: 9. This CDR3 has 17 residues. Germline values: CDR1 SGHRS, CDR2 YFSETQ. The CDR3, as DNA: TGCGCCAGCAGCTTGGATCCTAGCGGGAGAAAAGGCGGGGAGCTGTTTTTT. Protein: CASSLDPSGRKGGELFF.

The V and J genes are TRBV27 and TRBJ1-5, with D perhaps matching TRBD1 (5 bases). Germline CDR1 and CDR2: MNHEY and SMNVEV (reference sequence). Trimming shortened V by 3 bases and J by 2 bases, and 8 bases separated the two germline ends. The CDR3 has 14 amino acids. The CDR3, as DNA: TGTGCCAGCAGTTTCAGGGTAGGCAATCAGCCCCAGCATTTT. Protein: CASSFRVGNQPQHF.